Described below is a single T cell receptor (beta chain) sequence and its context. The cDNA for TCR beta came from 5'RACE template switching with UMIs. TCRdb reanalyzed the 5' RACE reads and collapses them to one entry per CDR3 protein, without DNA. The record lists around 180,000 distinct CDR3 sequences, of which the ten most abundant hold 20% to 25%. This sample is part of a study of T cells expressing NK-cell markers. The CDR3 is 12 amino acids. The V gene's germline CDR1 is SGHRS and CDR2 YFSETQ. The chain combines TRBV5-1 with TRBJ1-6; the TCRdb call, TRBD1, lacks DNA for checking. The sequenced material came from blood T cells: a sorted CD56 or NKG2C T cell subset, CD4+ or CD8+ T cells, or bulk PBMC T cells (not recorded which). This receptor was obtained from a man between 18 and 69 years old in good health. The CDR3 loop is CASSLGGFPLHF.